This TCR beta chain was sequenced in a study of cytomegalovirus exposure and HLA in healthy donors. Study details: T cells numbering approximately 170 million yielded approximately 100 million unique TCR beta sequences in an earlier analysis. Study outcomes and limitations: CMV antigen specificity was confirmed in vitro for three CMV-associated chains.

A word on this clone: Its matching antigen is unknown.

PCR employed 60 Vbeta and 13 Jbeta primers. Only in-frame clones appear in the TCRdb table, and some are missing; sequencing was by immunoSEQ multiplex PCR. The table lists more than 150,000 clones, 80% of them singletons, with 1.5% to 2% in the top ten. The TCR was taken from a woman in her twenties or thirties in good health and CMV-seronegative. Material for sequencing was PBMCs.

The CDR3 DNA sequence: TGCGCCAGCAGTATGGGGGCGGCAGGGGACACTGAAGCTTTCTTT. It yields the protein CASSMGAAGDTEAFF. J is TRBJ1-1 and V is TRBV5-1; tentative D call: TRBD1 (6 bases). The CDR3 consists of 15 residues. Trimming pared 5 bases from V and 3 bases from J, leaving 17 bases between. Germline V gene data show CDR1 as SGHRS and CDR2 as YFSETQ.